Following are 18 T cell receptor beta chains from one sample sequenced in a study of CD8 T cells in Susac syndrome. An input of 0.5 to 1 ug of RNA was subjected to reverse transcription using random hexamers. TCRdb passed the immunoSEQ multiplex PCR reads through MiXCR, listing each CDR3 protein once. Found here are over 100,000 distinct CDR3 sequences, about nine tenths of them singletons; the top ten hold approximately 0.12%. Specimen: CD8+ T cells from PBMCs. The receptors were gathered from a human donor in good health.

The chain employs TRBV2 and TRBJ2-2; perhaps TRBD1 as D (6 bases). V was clipped by 8 bases and J by 6 bases, with 22 bases between them. This CDR3 comprises 16 residues. CDR1 is SNHLY, CDR2 FYNNEI, per germline. The CDR3 here is CASSLQGRTLAGELFF. CDR3 in DNA: TGTGCCAGCTCCCTACAGGGCCGTACCTTGGCCGGGGAGCTGTTTTTT.

The chain carries TRBV19 and TRBJ1-1; no clear D gene. Germline CDR1 and CDR2: LNHDA and SQIVND (reference sequence). This CDR3 has 15 amino acids. Between the trimmed V and J ends, which lost 1 base and 1 base, there was a span of 10 bases. CDR3 loop: CASSIVGERNTEAFF. Here the CDR3 DNA reads TGTGCCAGTAGTATAGTTGGGGAGCGGAACACTGAAGCTTTCTTT.

The V call is TRBV6-1, the J call TRBJ1-2; D remains unclear. Germline CDR1 MNHNS, CDR2 SASEGT. V dropped 3 bases and J dropped 2 bases, with 7 bases sitting between them. CDR3 length: 13 amino acids. CDR3: CASSENGNYGYTF. In DNA, the CDR3 is TGTGCCAGCAGTGAGAATGGGAACTATGGCTACACCTTC.

V is TRBV7-3 and J is TRBJ2-3; D unresolved. This CDR3 contains 15 residues. From germline, CDR1 is SGHTA and CDR2 FQGTGA. The V and J ends lost 2 bases and 1 base respectively, with 10 bases between them. The CDR3 region is CASSLGSRRTDTQYF. CDR3 nucleotide sequence: TGTGCCAGCAGCTTAGGATCCAGGCGCACAGATACGCAGTATTTT.

The rearrangement uses TRBV20-1 and TRBJ1-2, with no clear D. Trimming left V 4 bases short and J 0 bases short, with 24 bases between. This CDR3 is 18 amino acids long. In germline, CDR1 is DFQATT, CDR2 SNEGSKA (reference sequence). The CDR3 DNA follows: TGCAGTGCTACTGACCCCGGACGGAATTCCCAAGCTAACTATGGCTACACCTTC. Residues: CSATDPGRNSQANYGYTF.

The rearrangement uses TRBV7-2 and TRBJ1-1, with D tentatively TRBD1 (5 bases). The CDR3 length is 17 residues. Between the trimmed V and J ends, which lost 0 bases and 3 bases, there was a span of 17 bases. Germline CDR1 SGHTA, CDR2 FQGNSA. The CDR3 region is CASSLALRPSGDTEAFF. Here the CDR3 DNA reads TGTGCCAGCAGCTTAGCCCTACGCCCTTCGGGGGACACTGAAGCTTTCTTT.

V and J are TRBV29-1 and TRBJ1-4; D is undetermined. V lost 3 bases and J lost 7, with 6 bases in between. The CDR3 runs 11 residues. Germline CDR1 reads SQVTM; CDR2 reads ANQGSEA. CDR3 in DNA: TGCAGCGTTGACAGGAGTGAAAAACTGTTTTTT. Translated, it gives CSVDRSEKLFF.

Details on this clonotype: The junction does not match germline at one end; this may be a read error. The chain couples TRBV29-1 to TRBJ2-7, with 9 bases identical to TRBD2. This CDR3 region has 16 residues. CDR1 is SQVTM and CDR2 is ANQGSEA in the germline V gene. The CDR3: CSVEGTSKNLGYEQYF. For the CDR3, the DNA is TGCAGCGTCGAAGGGACTAGCAAAAATCTGGGGTACGAGCAGTACTTC.

The chain links TRBV7-9 to TRBJ1-1, with 8 bases that match TRBD1. Germline assignment: CDR1 SEHNR and CDR2 FQNEAQ (reference sequence). The CDR3 runs 13 residues. Unmatched junction bases numbered 4, after V lost 6 bases and J lost 4 bases. The CDR3 reads CASRDTGGTEAFF. DNA for the CDR3: TGTGCCAGCAGGGATACAGGGGGCACTGAAGCTTTCTTT.

The V gene is TRBV18, the J gene TRBJ1-2; D is uncertain. The CDR3 has 14 residues. Germline CDR1 KGHSH, CDR2 LQKENI. Trimming took 3 bases from V and 4 from J, leaving 12 bases between them. CDR3 region: CASSPAGMGYGYTF. The CDR3 DNA reads TGTGCCAGCTCACCGGCAGGCATGGGCTATGGCTACACCTTC.

This clonotype turned up a few times. The chain recombines TRBV2 with TRBJ2-7; no clear D. Germline V gives CDR1 SNHLY, CDR2 FYNNEI. Trimming removed 7 bases from V and 0 bases from J, with 7 bases in between. This CDR3 spans 12 amino acids. The CDR3 bases are TGTGCCAGCATCGGGCCCTCCTACGAGCAGTACTTC. This codes for CASIGPSYEQYF.

V and J are TRBV15 and TRBJ2-2; D ambiguous. The CDR3 has 14 residues. Germline V lookup: CDR1 LNHNV, CDR2 YYDKDF (reference sequence). Trimming cost V 3 bases and J 6 bases, with 11 bases left between them. The CDR3 is CATSRSELSGELFF. DNA of the CDR3: TGTGCCACCAGCAGGAGCGAGTTATCCGGGGAGCTGTTTTTT.

This clonotype was observed a few times. The genes are TRBV5-1 and TRBJ2-1, with TRBD2 matching 7 bases. J gave up 8 bases and V 5 bases, and 10 bases lay outside the gene matches. Germline CDR1 is SGHRS and CDR2 is YFSETQ. The CDR3 spans 14 residues. The CDR3 DNA sequence: TGCGCCAGCAGGCGGGAGAAAACGAAGGATGAGCAGTTCTTC. Its translation: CASRREKTKDEQFF.

J is TRBJ2-2 and V is TRBV12-3 or TRBV12-4; D remains unclear. Trimming pared 5 bases from V and 4 bases from J, leaving 17 bases between. The CDR3 spans 16 residues. CDR3 loop: CASSPGSRAATGELFF. CDR3 DNA sequence: TGTGCCAGCAGTCCCGGGTCTCGTGCCGCCACCGGGGAGCTGTTTTTT.

The chain is built from TRBV20-1 and TRBJ1-4, with 8 bases aligning to TRBD1. There are 13 residues in the CDR3. Germline V gene lookup returns CDR1 DFQATT and CDR2 SNEGSKA (reference sequence). The chain's CDR3 is CRHPGQVNEKLFF. CDR3 DNA: TGCAGGCATCCGGGACAGGTTAATGAAAAACTGTTTTTT.

This clonotype came up a few times. The chain links TRBV4-1 to TRBJ2-7; 7 bases are a match to TRBD2. The CDR3 spans 13 residues. The germline gives CDR1 MGHRA, CDR2 YSYEKL. With 4 bases clipped from V and 6 bases from J, the junction kept 6 bases outside the gene matches. The CDR3 reads CASSRGRDSEQYF. For the CDR3, the DNA is TGCGCCAGCAGCCGCGGGAGAGATTCCGAGCAGTACTTC.

The chain carries TRBV20-1 and TRBJ2-5; maybe TRBD2 (6 bases). V gave up 2 bases and J gave up 1 base, with 8 bases separating them. This CDR3 region has 13 residues. Germline CDR1 DFQATT, CDR2 SNEGSKA (reference sequence). In DNA form, the CDR3 reads TGCAGTGCTAGAATAGCGGTCCAAGAGACCCAGTACTTC. Translating gives CSARIAVQETQYF.

The gene calls are TRBV20-1 and TRBJ1-2; D is ambiguous. Germline CDR1 reads DFQATT; CDR2 reads SNEGSKA (reference sequence). V lost 5 bases, J lost 4 bases, and 14 bases lay in between. The CDR3 has 13 amino acids. This CDR3 is CSAPEVYGYGYTF. The CDR3 DNA reads TGCAGTGCTCCTGAGGTCTACGGCTATGGCTACACCTTC.